This is a list of T cell receptor beta chains from one sample in a study of Tregs in tolerant kidney transplant recipients. Data came from immunoSEQ multiplex PCR; TCRdb stores just in-frame clones and leaves some out. The profile covers roughly 86,000 clones, with approximately 93% appearing a single time and around 1.6% taken by the ten largest. Specimen: CD4+ T cells from blood (PBMCs), collected 12 months after the transplant. The receptors shown here come from a human patient who received a combined kidney and bone marrow transplant. The graft donor may be the source of some T cells. CDR3s include the opening cysteine and the closing phenylalanine or tryptophan. The D gene is left open where the match is weak. Clone size is not always given. Where it is, it says once, few, many or a class for expanded clones.

V gene: TRBV19
D gene: TRBD2
CDR3 length: 16
clone size: .
J gene: TRBJ2-1
CDR3 DNA: TGTGCCAGTAGTATAGTTGGGACTAGCGGCTACAATGAGCAGTTCTTC
CDR3 protein: CASSIVGTSGYNEQFF

V gene: TRBV7-6
D gene: .
CDR3 length: 13
clone size: .
J gene: TRBJ2-5
CDR3 DNA: TGTGCCAGCAGCCCGCAGACGGGGGAGACCCAGTACTTC
CDR3 protein: CASSPQTGETQYF

V gene: TRBV18
D gene: TRBD2
CDR3 length: 13
clone size: .
J gene: TRBJ2-1
CDR3 DNA: TGTGCCAGCTCTCGGGACTATAGGAATGAGCAGTTCTTC
CDR3 protein: CASSRDYRNEQFF

V gene: TRBV25-1
D gene: TRBD1
CDR3 length: 13
clone size: .
J gene: TRBJ2-5
CDR3 DNA: TGTGCCAGCAGCGACAGGGGGCGAGAGACCCAGTACTTC
CDR3 protein: CASSDRGRETQYF

V gene: TRBV19
D gene: .
CDR3 length: 13
clone size: .
J gene: TRBJ1-2
CDR3 DNA: TGTGCCAGTAGTATAGAGCGGGGCTATGGCTACACCTTC
CDR3 protein: CASSIERGYGYTF

V gene: TRBV5-4
D gene: TRBD2
CDR3 length: 16
clone size: .
J gene: TRBJ2-2
CDR3 DNA: TGTGCCAGCAGCTTGCCTGGTAGCGGGGTCACCGGGGAGCTGTTTTTT
CDR3 protein: CASSLPGSGVTGELFF

V gene: TRBV2
D gene: TRBD2
CDR3 length: 12
clone size: .
J gene: TRBJ2-4
CDR3 DNA: TGTGCCAGCGGGAGGGACCCGGGAATTCAGTACTTC
CDR3 protein: CASGRDPGIQYF

V gene: TRBV4-1
D gene: .
CDR3 length: 18
clone size: .
J gene: TRBJ1-2
CDR3 DNA: TGCGCCAGCAGCCAAGCCGAGGCCGGGAACCTTATTCCCTATGGCTACACCTTC
CDR3 protein: CASSQAEAGNLIPYGYTF

V gene: TRBV7-6
D gene: .
CDR3 length: 16
clone size: .
J gene: TRBJ1-1
CDR3 DNA: TGTGCCAGCAGCTTAGCAGTGACCGGGTGGAACACTGAAGCTTTCTTT
CDR3 protein: CASSLAVTGWNTEAFF

V gene: TRBV7-8
D gene: TRBD2
CDR3 length: 13
clone size: .
J gene: TRBJ2-2
CDR3 DNA: TGTGCCACCGGTTGGACTAGTTCCGGGGAGCTGTTTTTT
CDR3 protein: CATGWTSSGELFF

V gene: TRBV5-4
D gene: .
CDR3 length: 16
clone size: once
J gene: TRBJ1-4
CDR3 DNA: TGTGCCAGCAGCTTGTACCAGGGGAGAACTAATGAAAAACTGTTTTTT
CDR3 protein: CASSLYQGRTNEKLFF

V gene: TRBV5-1
D gene: TRBD2
CDR3 length: 14
clone size: .
J gene: TRBJ2-1
CDR3 DNA: TGCGCCAGCAGCAGGACTAGCGGAAACAATGAGCAGTTCTTC
CDR3 protein: CASSRTSGNNEQFF

V gene: TRBV4-2
D gene: .
CDR3 length: 15
clone size: .
J gene: TRBJ1-2
CDR3 DNA: TGTGCCAGCAGCCAAGATCCCCCCGCCAGTTATGGCTACACCTTC
CDR3 protein: CASSQDPPASYGYTF

V gene: TRBV5-1
D gene: TRBD1
CDR3 length: 16
clone size: .
J gene: TRBJ2-3
CDR3 DNA: TGCGCCAGCAGCCCGCCCGCCCAGGGGGCTACAGATACGCAGTATTTT
CDR3 protein: CASSPPAQGATDTQYF

V gene: TRBV19
D gene: .
CDR3 length: 14
clone size: .
J gene: TRBJ1-5
CDR3 DNA: TGTGCCAGTAGTGGAGGACAGAACAATCAGCCCCAGCATTTT
CDR3 protein: CASSGGQNNQPQHF

V gene: TRBV5-4
D gene: .
CDR3 length: 13
clone size: .
J gene: TRBJ2-5
CDR3 DNA: TGTGCCAGCGCCCTACTAGATCCCCAGACCCAGTACTTC
CDR3 protein: CASALLDPQTQYF

V gene: TRBV7-9
D gene: TRBD2
CDR3 length: 17
clone size: .
J gene: TRBJ2-1
CDR3 DNA: TGTGCCAGCAGCTCCTCTAGCGGGAGCTCTCTCTGCAATGAGCAGTTCTTC
CDR3 protein: CASSSSSGSSLCNEQFF

V gene: TRBV5-1
D gene: TRBD1
CDR3 length: 15
clone size: .
J gene: TRBJ1-5
CDR3 DNA: TGCGCCAGCAGCCCGGGACAGGGGGTCAGGCAGCCCCAGCATTTT
CDR3 protein: CASSPGQGVRQPQHF

V gene: TRBV21-1
D gene: .
CDR3 length: 12
clone size: .
J gene: TRBJ2-1
CDR3 DNA: TGTGCCAGCAGTGGACAGGACAATGAGCAGTTCTTC
CDR3 protein: CASSGQDNEQFF

V gene: TRBV14
D gene: .
CDR3 length: 13
clone size: .
J gene: TRBJ1-1
CDR3 DNA: TGTGCCAGCAGCCAAGATCTAGGAACTGAAGCTTTCTTT
CDR3 protein: CASSQDLGTEAFF

V gene: TRBV9
D gene: TRBD1
CDR3 length: 15
clone size: .
J gene: TRBJ1-2
CDR3 DNA: TGTGCCAGCAGCGCCCAGGGGGCAGCTAACTATGGCTACACCTTC
CDR3 protein: CASSAQGAANYGYTF

V gene: TRBV28
D gene: .
CDR3 length: 12
clone size: .
J gene: TRBJ2-7
CDR3 DNA: TGTGCCTGTCGACAGGCTCTCTACGAGCAGTACTTC
CDR3 protein: CACRQALYEQYF

V gene: TRBV6-6
D gene: .
CDR3 length: 14
clone size: few
J gene: TRBJ1-1
CDR3 DNA: TGTGCCAGCAGCCCCCCAGGCCCGAACACTGAAGCTTTCTTT
CDR3 protein: CASSPPGPNTEAFF

V gene: TRBV5-4
D gene: TRBD1
CDR3 length: 15
clone size: .
J gene: TRBJ2-5
CDR3 DNA: TGTGCCAGCAGCTCTGTCACAGGGGGCGTAGAGACCCAGTACTTC
CDR3 protein: CASSSVTGGVETQYF

V gene: TRBV4-1
D gene: .
CDR3 length: 14
clone size: .
J gene: TRBJ2-2
CDR3 DNA: TGCGCCAGCAGCCAAGGACAGTACACCGGGGAGCTGTTTTTT
CDR3 protein: CASSQGQYTGELFF

V gene: TRBV6-1
D gene: TRBD1
CDR3 length: 13
clone size: .
J gene: TRBJ1-6
CDR3 DNA: TGTGCCAGCTACAGGGGTAAGGATTCACCCCTCCACTTT
CDR3 protein: CASYRGKDSPLHF

V gene: TRBV9
D gene: .
CDR3 length: 17
clone size: .
J gene: TRBJ2-5
CDR3 DNA: TGTGCCAGCAGCGTAGGATTCCTTCGCGGAAGACAAGAGACCCAGTACTTC
CDR3 protein: CASSVGFLRGRQETQYF

V gene: TRBV9
D gene: TRBD2
CDR3 length: 15
clone size: .
J gene: TRBJ2-1
CDR3 DNA: TGTGCCAGCAGCACTAGCGGGAACACCTACAATGAGCAGTTCTTC
CDR3 protein: CASSTSGNTYNEQFF

V gene: TRBV7-2
D gene: TRBD2
CDR3 length: 15
clone size: .
J gene: TRBJ2-1
CDR3 DNA: TGTGCCAGCAGCTTAATTCTAGCGGGATACAATGAGCAGTTCTTC
CDR3 protein: CASSLILAGYNEQFF

V gene: TRBV14
D gene: .
CDR3 length: 14
clone size: once
J gene: TRBJ2-3
CDR3 DNA: TGTGCCAGCAGCCTAGATCTAACGTTAGATACGCAGTATTTT
CDR3 protein: CASSLDLTLDTQYF

V gene: TRBV10-1
D gene: .
CDR3 length: 14
clone size: .
J gene: TRBJ1-5
CDR3 DNA: TGCGCCAGCAGTGAGTCCGACGGGAATCAGCCCCAGCATTTT
CDR3 protein: CASSESDGNQPQHF

V gene: TRBV11-3
D gene: TRBD1
CDR3 length: 17
clone size: once
J gene: TRBJ2-2
CDR3 DNA: TGTGCCAGCAGCCCCCCTGATTGGACAGGGACTCCCGGGGAGCTGTTTTTT
CDR3 protein: CASSPPDWTGTPGELFF

V gene: TRBV25-1
D gene: .
CDR3 length: 13
clone size: .
J gene: TRBJ2-5
CDR3 DNA: TGTGCCAGCAGTGAATTGGGAGGAGAGACCCAGTACTTC
CDR3 protein: CASSELGGETQYF

V gene: TRBV4-1
D gene: TRBD2
CDR3 length: 15
clone size: .
J gene: TRBJ2-5
CDR3 DNA: TGCGCCAGCAGCCCTATGGGACTAGCGATAGAGACCCAGTACTTC
CDR3 protein: CASSPMGLAIETQYF

V gene: TRBV7-9
D gene: TRBD2
CDR3 length: 15
clone size: .
J gene: TRBJ2-2
CDR3 DNA: TGTGCCATTCCAGGGAGGGCAGTAAACACCGGGGAGCTGTTTTTT
CDR3 protein: CAIPGRAVNTGELFF

V gene: TRBV6-6
D gene: .
CDR3 length: 12
clone size: .
J gene: TRBJ2-4
CDR3 DNA: TGTGCCAGCAGACTTGGAGGGGACATTCAGTACTTC
CDR3 protein: CASRLGGDIQYF

V gene: TRBV21-1
D gene: .
CDR3 length: 21
clone size: .
J gene: TRBJ1-2
CDR3 DNA: TGTGCCAGCAGCAAGAGAAGTGGGCAGCCGATATGTTTTGGAAGCCCATATGGCTACACCTTC
CDR3 protein: CASSKRSGQPICFGSPYGYTF

V gene: TRBV5-1
D gene: .
CDR3 length: 14
clone size: .
J gene: TRBJ2-7
CDR3 DNA: TGCGCCAGCAGAATGAATAGCGGTGGGGGCGAGCAGTACTTC
CDR3 protein: CASRMNSGGGEQYF

V gene: TRBV11-1
D gene: TRBD1
CDR3 length: 14
clone size: .
J gene: TRBJ1-2
CDR3 DNA: TGTGCCAGCAGCTCTCGGACAGGGAACTATGGCTACACCTTC
CDR3 protein: CASSSRTGNYGYTF

V gene: TRBV11-2
D gene: .
CDR3 length: 15
clone size: .
J gene: TRBJ2-7
CDR3 DNA: TGTGCCAGCAGCTTAGACGGGAGATACCCCTACGAGCAGTACTTC
CDR3 protein: CASSLDGRYPYEQYF

V gene: TRBV30
D gene: .
CDR3 length: 13
clone size: .
J gene: TRBJ1-2
CDR3 DNA: TGTGCCTGGAGTGCCCAACGGGGGTATGGCTACACCTTC
CDR3 protein: CAWSAQRGYGYTF

V gene: TRBV7-2
D gene: TRBD2
CDR3 length: 14
clone size: .
J gene: TRBJ2-5
CDR3 DNA: TGTGCCAGTTCTCGGGGGGGCGTTCGAGAGACCCAGTACTTC
CDR3 protein: CASSRGGVRETQYF

V gene: TRBV19
D gene: TRBD2
CDR3 length: 14
clone size: .
J gene: TRBJ2-5
CDR3 DNA: TGTGCCAGCTCTAGCGGGGGCGGTCGGAAGACCCAGTACTTC
CDR3 protein: CASSSGGGRKTQYF

V gene: TRBV7-2
D gene: .
CDR3 length: 15
clone size: .
J gene: TRBJ1-5
CDR3 DNA: TGTGCCAGCAGCTTAGAGAGTTATTACAATCAGCCCCAGCATTTT
CDR3 protein: CASSLESYYNQPQHF

V gene: TRBV10-3
D gene: TRBD1
CDR3 length: 17
clone size: .
J gene: TRBJ1-6
CDR3 DNA: TGTGCCATCAGTGAGCCGGGGGACAGATACTATAATTCACCCCTCCACTTT
CDR3 protein: CAISEPGDRYYNSPLHF

V gene: TRBV2
D gene: .
CDR3 length: 17
clone size: .
J gene: TRBJ1-2
CDR3 DNA: TGTGCCAGCAGGATCTCTTTGCATGGGTTTTCCGGGGGGGGCTACACCTTC
CDR3 protein: CASRISLHGFSGGGYTF

V gene: TRBV25-1
D gene: TRBD1
CDR3 length: 15
clone size: .
J gene: TRBJ2-5
CDR3 DNA: TGTGCCAGCAGTGGGGACAGGGGGTTACAAGAGACCCAGTACTTC
CDR3 protein: CASSGDRGLQETQYF

V gene: TRBV19
D gene: TRBD2
CDR3 length: 15
clone size: once
J gene: TRBJ2-2
CDR3 DNA: TGTGCCAGTAGTATCATAGCGGGAGGCAGCGGGGAGCTGTTTTTT
CDR3 protein: CASSIIAGGSGELFF

V gene: TRBV18
D gene: .
CDR3 length: 13
clone size: .
J gene: TRBJ1-1
CDR3 DNA: TGTGCCAGCTCAGGGGCAGGGGAAACTGAAGCTTTCTTT
CDR3 protein: CASSGAGETEAFF

V gene: TRBV2
D gene: TRBD1
CDR3 length: 16
clone size: .
J gene: TRBJ1-3
CDR3 DNA: TGTGCCAGCAATTGGGGACAGCTACGCACTGGAAACACCATATATTTT
CDR3 protein: CASNWGQLRTGNTIYF

V gene: TRBV25-1
D gene: TRBD2
CDR3 length: 16
clone size: .
J gene: TRBJ2-7
CDR3 DNA: TGTGCCAGCTCCGGGACTAGCGGGGGGTTCAGTTACGAGCAGTACTTC
CDR3 protein: CASSGTSGGFSYEQYF